This T cell receptor (beta chain) was obtained from a study of blood T cell repertoires in COVID-19. On the study more broadly: Some COVID-19 samples were acute and others convalescent; all came from the United States, Italy and Spain. T cells, B-cell-depleted T cells, or PBMCs provided the cDNA or gDNA that served as material.

Authors' methods: Amplified reference gene primers provided the basis for estimating nucleated cell counts. Measured with immunoSEQ multiplex PCR; TCRdb has only the in-frame clones, and not every one. V, J and clone size reflect that table, while D and trimming were determined from the DNA. Here the sample spans about 230,000 clones, approximately 84% being singletons. The germline V gene encodes CDR1 LGHDT and CDR2 YNNKEL (reference sequence). The germline V and J ends were trimmed by 1 base and 7 bases, with 7 bases remaining between them. The CDR3 runs 12 residues. The rearrangement joins TRBV3-1 (or the pseudogene TRBV3-2) to TRBJ1-2; D unresolved. Input material: peripheral blood. The source of this sequence is a man aged 40-49 years with acute or convalescent COVID-19. In nucleotides, the CDR3 is TGTGCCAGCAGCCAAGGGCCCCCTGGCTACACCTTC. The encoded protein is CASSQGPPGYTF.